The subject of this entry is one TCR beta chain. The antigen is undetermined. CDR3 length equals 16 residues. The germline V and J ends were trimmed by 8 bases and 3 bases, with 17 bases remaining between them. Per the germline V gene, CDR1 is MGHRA and CDR2 is YSYEKL. The record originates from a study of tumor-infiltrating lymphocytes in glioblastoma multiforme. TCRB libraries came from RNA via three nested multiplex PCR rounds. Each CDR3 protein is one row after TCRdb ran MiXCR on the multiplex PCR reads. The sample holds about 32,000 distinct CDR3 sequences, roughly two thirds seen once. General study results and limits: Functional subtype sorting of these T cells was not performed. Clone frequencies may be distorted by unequal TCR transcripts per cell.

This rearrangement joins TRBV4-1 to TRBJ1-6, with D maybe TRBD1 (6 bases). The sequence derives from a male donor with glioblastoma. Sequences were obtained from brain tumor tissue. CDR3 nucleotide sequence: TGCGCCAGCCAAACCCAGGGGATAAGCTATAATTCACCCCTCCACTTT. Its translation is CASQTQGISYNSPLHF.